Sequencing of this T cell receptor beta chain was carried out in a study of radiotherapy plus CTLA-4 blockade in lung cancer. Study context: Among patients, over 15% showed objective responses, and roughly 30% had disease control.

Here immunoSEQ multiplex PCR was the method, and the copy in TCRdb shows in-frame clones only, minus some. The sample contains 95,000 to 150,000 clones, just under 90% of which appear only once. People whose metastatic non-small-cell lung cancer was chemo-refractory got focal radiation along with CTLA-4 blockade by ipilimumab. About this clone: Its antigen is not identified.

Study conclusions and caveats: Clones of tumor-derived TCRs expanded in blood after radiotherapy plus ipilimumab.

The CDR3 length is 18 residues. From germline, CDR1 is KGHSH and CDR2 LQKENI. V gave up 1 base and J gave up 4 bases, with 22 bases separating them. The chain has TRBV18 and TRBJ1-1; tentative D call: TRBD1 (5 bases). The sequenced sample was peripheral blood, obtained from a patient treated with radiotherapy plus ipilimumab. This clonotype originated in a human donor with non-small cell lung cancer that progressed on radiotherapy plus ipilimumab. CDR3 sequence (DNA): TGTGCCAGCTCACCACTTAGCGGGACGGGCTTCTCGGGCACTGAAGCTTTCTTT. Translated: CASSPLSGTGFSGTEAFF.